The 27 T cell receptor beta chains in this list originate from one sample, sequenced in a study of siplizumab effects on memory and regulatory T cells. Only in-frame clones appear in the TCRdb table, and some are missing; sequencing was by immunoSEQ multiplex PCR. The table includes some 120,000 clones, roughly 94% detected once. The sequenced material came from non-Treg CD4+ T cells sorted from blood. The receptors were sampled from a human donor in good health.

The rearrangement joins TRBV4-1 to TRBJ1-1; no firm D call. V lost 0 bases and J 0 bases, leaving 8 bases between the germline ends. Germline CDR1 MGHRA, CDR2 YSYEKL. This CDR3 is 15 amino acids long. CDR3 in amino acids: CASSQDWQMNTEAFF. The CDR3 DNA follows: TGCGCCAGCAGCCAAGATTGGCAGATGAACACTGAAGCTTTCTTT.

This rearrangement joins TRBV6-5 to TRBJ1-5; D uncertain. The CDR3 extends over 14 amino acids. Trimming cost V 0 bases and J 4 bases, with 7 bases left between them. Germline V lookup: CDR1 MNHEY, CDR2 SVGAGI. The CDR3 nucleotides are TGTGCCAGCAGTTACTCGATGGGGAATCAGCCCCAGCATTTT. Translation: CASSYSMGNQPQHF.

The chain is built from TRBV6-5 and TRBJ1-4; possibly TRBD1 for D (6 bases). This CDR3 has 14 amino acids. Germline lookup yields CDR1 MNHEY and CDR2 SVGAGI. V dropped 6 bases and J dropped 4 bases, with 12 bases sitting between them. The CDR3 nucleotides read TGTGCCAGCAGCCGAACAGGGAATAATGAAAAACTGTTTTTT. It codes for CASSRTGNNEKLFF.

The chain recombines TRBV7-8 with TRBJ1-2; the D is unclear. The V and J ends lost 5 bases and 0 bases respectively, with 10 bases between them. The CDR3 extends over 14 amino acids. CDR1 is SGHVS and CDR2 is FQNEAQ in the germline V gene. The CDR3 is CASSIGASNYGYTF. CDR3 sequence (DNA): TGTGCCAGCAGCATCGGAGCCTCTAACTATGGCTACACCTTC.

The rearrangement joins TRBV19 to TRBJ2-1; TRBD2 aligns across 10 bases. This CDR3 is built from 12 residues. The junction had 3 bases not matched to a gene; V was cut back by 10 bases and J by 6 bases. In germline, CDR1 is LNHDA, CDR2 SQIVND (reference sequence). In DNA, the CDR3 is TGTGCCACCGGGACTAGCGTCAATGAGCAGTTCTTC. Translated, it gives CATGTSVNEQFF.

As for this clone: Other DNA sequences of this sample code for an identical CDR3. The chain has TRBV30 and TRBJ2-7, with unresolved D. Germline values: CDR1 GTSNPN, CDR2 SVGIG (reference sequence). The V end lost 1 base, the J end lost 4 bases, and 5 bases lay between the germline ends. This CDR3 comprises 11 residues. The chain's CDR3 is CAWSAGYEQYF. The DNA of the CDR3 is TGTGCCTGGAGTGCAGGATACGAGCAGTACTTC.

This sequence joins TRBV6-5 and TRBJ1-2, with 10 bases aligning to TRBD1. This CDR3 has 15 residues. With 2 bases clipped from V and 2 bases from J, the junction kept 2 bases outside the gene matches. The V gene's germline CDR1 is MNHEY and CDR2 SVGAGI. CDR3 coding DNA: TGTGCCAGCAGTTACGAGGGACAGGGGAACTATGGCTACACCTTC. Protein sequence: CASSYEGQGNYGYTF.

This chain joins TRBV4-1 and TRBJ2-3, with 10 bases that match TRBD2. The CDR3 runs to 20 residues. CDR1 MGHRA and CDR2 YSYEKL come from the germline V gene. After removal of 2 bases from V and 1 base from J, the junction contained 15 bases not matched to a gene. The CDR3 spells CASSQPLGGAGGPRTDTQYF. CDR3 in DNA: TGCGCCAGCAGCCAACCCCTAGGTGGAGCGGGAGGGCCTCGCACAGATACGCAGTATTTT.

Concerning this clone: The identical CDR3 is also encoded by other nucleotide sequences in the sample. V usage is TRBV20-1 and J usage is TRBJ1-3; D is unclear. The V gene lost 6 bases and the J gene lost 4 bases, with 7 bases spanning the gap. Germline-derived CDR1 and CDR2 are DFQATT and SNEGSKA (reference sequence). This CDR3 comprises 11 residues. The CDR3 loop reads CSAPQGNTIYF. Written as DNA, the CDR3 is TGCAGTGCACCACAGGGAAACACCATATATTTT.

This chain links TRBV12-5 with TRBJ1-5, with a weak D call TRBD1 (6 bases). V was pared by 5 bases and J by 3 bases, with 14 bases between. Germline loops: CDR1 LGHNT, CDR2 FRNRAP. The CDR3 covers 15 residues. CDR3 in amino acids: CASGRNTGNNQPQHF. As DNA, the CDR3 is TGTGCTAGTGGTCGAAACACAGGGAACAATCAGCCCCAGCATTTT.

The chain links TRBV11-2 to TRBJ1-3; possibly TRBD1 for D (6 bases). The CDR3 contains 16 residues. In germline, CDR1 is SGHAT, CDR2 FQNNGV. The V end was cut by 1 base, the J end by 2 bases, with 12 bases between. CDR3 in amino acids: CASSLAFRGPGNTIYF. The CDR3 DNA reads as TGTGCCAGCAGCTTAGCGTTCAGGGGCCCTGGAAACACCATATATTTT.

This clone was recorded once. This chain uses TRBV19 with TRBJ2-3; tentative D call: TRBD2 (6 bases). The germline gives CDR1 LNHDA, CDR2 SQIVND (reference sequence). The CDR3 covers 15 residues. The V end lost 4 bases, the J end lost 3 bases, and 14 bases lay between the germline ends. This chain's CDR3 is CASSRVGGETDTQYF. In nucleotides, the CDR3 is TGTGCCAGTAGTAGGGTCGGGGGAGAAACAGATACGCAGTATTTT.

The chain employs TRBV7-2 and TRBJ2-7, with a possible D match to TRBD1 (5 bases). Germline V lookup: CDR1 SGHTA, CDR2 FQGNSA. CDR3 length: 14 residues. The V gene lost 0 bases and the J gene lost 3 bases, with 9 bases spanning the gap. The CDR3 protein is CASSLASRDYEQYF. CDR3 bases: TGTGCCAGCAGCTTAGCTTCCAGGGACTACGAGCAGTACTTC.

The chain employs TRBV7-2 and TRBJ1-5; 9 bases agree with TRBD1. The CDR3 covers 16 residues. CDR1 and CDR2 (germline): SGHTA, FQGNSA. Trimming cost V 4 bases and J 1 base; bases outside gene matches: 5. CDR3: CASSSQGALSNQPQHF. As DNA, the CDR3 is TGTGCCAGCAGCTCACAGGGGGCGCTAAGCAATCAGCCCCAGCATTTT.

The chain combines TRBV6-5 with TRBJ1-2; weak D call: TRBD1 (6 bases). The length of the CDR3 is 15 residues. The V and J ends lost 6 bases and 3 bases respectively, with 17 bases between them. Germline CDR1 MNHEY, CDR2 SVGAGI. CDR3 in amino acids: CASSNRGAWDYGYTF. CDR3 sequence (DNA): TGTGCCAGCAGCAATCGGGGGGCGTGGGACTATGGCTACACCTTC.

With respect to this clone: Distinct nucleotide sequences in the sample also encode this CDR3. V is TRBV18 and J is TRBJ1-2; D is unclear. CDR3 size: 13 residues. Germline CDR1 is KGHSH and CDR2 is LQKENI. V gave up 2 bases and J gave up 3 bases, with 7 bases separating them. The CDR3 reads CASSPSGDYGYTF. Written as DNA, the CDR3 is TGTGCCAGCTCACCATCAGGCGACTATGGCTACACCTTC. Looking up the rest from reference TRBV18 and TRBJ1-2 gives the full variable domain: NAGVMQNPRHLVRRRGQEARLRCSPMKGHSHVYWYRQLPEEGLKFMVYLQKENIIDESGMPKERFSAEFPKEGPSILRIQQVVRGDSAAYFCASSPSGDYGYTFGSGTRLTVV.

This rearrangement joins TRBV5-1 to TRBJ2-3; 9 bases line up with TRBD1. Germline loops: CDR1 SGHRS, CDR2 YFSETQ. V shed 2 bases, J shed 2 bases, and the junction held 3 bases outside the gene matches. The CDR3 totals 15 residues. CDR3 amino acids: CASSLGDRDTDTQYF. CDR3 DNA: TGCGCCAGCAGCTTAGGGGACAGGGACACAGATACGCAGTATTTT.

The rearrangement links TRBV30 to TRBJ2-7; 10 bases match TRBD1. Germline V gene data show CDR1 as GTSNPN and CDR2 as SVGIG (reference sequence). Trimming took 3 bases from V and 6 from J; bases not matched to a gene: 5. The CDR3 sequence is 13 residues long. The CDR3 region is CAWRGQGTGEQYF. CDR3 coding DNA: TGTGCCTGGAGGGGACAGGGGACGGGCGAGCAGTACTTC.

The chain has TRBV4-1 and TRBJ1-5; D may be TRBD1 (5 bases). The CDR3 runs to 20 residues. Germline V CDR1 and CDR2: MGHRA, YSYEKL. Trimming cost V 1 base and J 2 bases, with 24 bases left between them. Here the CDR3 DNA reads TGCGCCAGCAGCCAAGCCAGGACCGGGACCCCGGAGGGTGGCAATCAGCCCCAGCATTTT. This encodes CASSQARTGTPEGGNQPQHF.

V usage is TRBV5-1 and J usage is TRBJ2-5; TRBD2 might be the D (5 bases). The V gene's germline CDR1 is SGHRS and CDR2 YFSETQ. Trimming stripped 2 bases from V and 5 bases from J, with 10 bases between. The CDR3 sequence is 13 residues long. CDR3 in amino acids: CASSFGAAETQYF. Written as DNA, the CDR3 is TGCGCCAGCAGCTTCGGAGCGGCGGAGACCCAGTACTTC.

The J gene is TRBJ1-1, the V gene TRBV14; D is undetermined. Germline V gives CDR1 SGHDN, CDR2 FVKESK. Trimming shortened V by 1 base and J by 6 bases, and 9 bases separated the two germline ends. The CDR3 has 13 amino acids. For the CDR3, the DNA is TGTGCCAGCAGCCAAGGCTTCGGGGCTGAAGCTTTCTTT. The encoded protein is CASSQGFGAEAFF.

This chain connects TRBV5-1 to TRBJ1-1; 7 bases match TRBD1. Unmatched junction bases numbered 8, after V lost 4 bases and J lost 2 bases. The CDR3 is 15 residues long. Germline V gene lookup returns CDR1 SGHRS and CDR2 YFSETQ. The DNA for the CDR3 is TGCGCCAGCAGCCCGAGGGGAGGGGGCAACACTGAAGCTTTCTTT. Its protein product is CASSPRGGGNTEAFF.

The CDR3 is CASSLGGGEQTQYF. The CDR3 nucleotides read TGCGCCAGCAGCTTGGGGGGCGGGGAACAGACCCAGTACTTC. This sequence joins TRBV5-1 and TRBJ2-5, with D tentatively TRBD2 (6 bases). Germline CDR1 and CDR2: SGHRS and YFSETQ. V was trimmed by 0 bases and J by 6 bases, leaving 12 bases between them. The CDR3 extends over 14 amino acids.

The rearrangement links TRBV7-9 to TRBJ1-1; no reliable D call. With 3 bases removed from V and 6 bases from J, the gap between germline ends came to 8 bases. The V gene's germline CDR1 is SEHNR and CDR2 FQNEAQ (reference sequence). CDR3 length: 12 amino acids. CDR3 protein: CASSFKGSEAFF. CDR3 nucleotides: TGTGCCAGCAGCTTCAAGGGATCTGAAGCTTTCTTT.

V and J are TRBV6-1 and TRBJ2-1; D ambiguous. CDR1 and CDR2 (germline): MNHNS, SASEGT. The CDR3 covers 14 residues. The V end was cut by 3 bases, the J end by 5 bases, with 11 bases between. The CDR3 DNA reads TGTGCCAGCAGTGAGGTCCTGACCCACAATGAGCAGTTCTTC. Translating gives CASSEVLTHNEQFF.

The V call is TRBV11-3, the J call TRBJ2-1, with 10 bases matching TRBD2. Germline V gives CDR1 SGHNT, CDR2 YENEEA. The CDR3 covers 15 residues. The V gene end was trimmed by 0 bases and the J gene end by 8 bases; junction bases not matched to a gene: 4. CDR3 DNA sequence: TGTGCCAGCAGCTTAGACGGGACTAGCGCGGATGAGCAGTTCTTC. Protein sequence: CASSLDGTSADEQFF.

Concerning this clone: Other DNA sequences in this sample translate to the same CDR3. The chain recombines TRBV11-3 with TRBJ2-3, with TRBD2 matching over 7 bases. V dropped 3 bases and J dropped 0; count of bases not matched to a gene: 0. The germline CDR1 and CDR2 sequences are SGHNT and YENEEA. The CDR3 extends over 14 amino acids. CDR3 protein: CASSFSGSTDTQYF. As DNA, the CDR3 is TGTGCCAGCAGCTTTAGCGGGAGCACAGATACGCAGTATTTT.